The subject of this entry is one T cell receptor (beta chain). The specificity of this receptor is unknown. One base away there is no much larger clone; base qualities are not given. The data were taken from a study of identical twins (dated by TCRdb to about 2016). For the wider study: To test whether fetal clonotypes persist, this study deep-sequenced TCR alpha and beta repertoires from monozygotic twins, from unrelated adults of various ages, and from cord blood. To rule out contamination, replicate twin experiments were performed at different times with different library preparation protocols.

Every donor was a healthy Caucasian. The twin cohort consisted of three pairs of female monozygotic twins, all aged roughly 18 to 30 years. Positive isolation kits from Invitrogen were used to isolate CD4+ and CD8+ T cell populations. Library prep was done by 5' RACE. TCRdb lists the instrument as Illumina HiSeq 2000. A universal primer binding site was added through template switching, and the final cDNA carried a unique molecular identifier so that TCR cDNA molecules could be counted accurately. Specific primers in the conserved constant-segment region were used to synthesize first-strand cDNA for TCR alpha and beta chains. To control for contamination, every cDNA library was double barcoded, receiving both a SMART-Mk sample barcode and Illumina barcodes. TruSeq adapter sequences, together with Illumina sample barcodes, were added in two successive PCR steps. TCR alpha and beta cDNA libraries were sequenced on the Illumina HiSeq platform with custom primers. The published analysis was carried out like this. Raw reads were processed with MiGEC to extract unique molecular identifiers, and MiXCR was used to determine CDR3 positions. Recombination models were inferred per individual with the repgenHMM and IGoR tools using an EM algorithm. The analysis of shared clonotypes was done with the tcR package in R, with sharing normalized by the product of cloneset sizes. Out-of-frame nonproductive sequences were analyzed to study raw recombination free of thymic and clonal selection effects. TCRdb reprocessed the public reads (quality trimming at Q25 with fastp, clone calling with MiXCR) and kept in-frame beta chains. Every entry covers one CDR3 protein and lists the most common genes and DNA from its rows. The V and J calls were not made by the authors but by TCRdb's processing. The sample table holds just over 450,000 distinct CDR3 sequences, of which more than 13% were seen once. More than 0.5% of the sample rests with the top ten.

V is clipped by 9 bases and J by 7 bases, and the sequence between their germline boundaries is 19 bases long. Per the germline V gene, MNHNS is the CDR1 and SASEGT is the CDR2. From the cysteine up to the phenylalanine, the CDR3 has a length of 15 residues. Only the CDR3 portion is preserved as DNA: 45 bases, with reading frame beginning at the first base. What the study reported, not specific to this receptor: Invariant T cells such as MAIT and iNKT could partly confound zero-insertion analyses, though diverse VJ usage argued against this for most clonotypes. Recombination models systematically underestimated out-of-frame TCR alpha sharing in monozygotic twins but agreed with sharing between unrelated individuals. In beta out-of-frame sequences, excess twin sharing was weaker, because having fewer shared sequences lowered the signal-to-noise ratio. Abundant cord blood beta clonotypes carried fewer insertions; young adult naive repertoires showed a weaker similar trend, while memory repertoires showed none. Compared with coincidental sharing between unrelated individuals, out-of-frame TCR alpha sequences shared between twins had an excess of sequences with low generation probability. Because the same donors could not be followed over many years, conclusions were based on cross-sectional statistical analysis.

This sample was shared with a second study, whose subject was yellow fever vaccine responses in identical twins. The second study's authors report: The authors reported that the T cell response to vaccination in identical twins appeared partly convergent and partly personalized. The study precisely tracked vaccine-responding T cell clones in identical twins.

This TCR was sampled from a woman between 18 and 29 years old in good health. Sequencing used CD4+ T cells sorted from blood. Recombination connected TRBV6-1 to TRBJ1-6; the D gene is perhaps TRBD1, from 5 matching bases. The sequence in DNA is TGTGCCAGTCTCTCCCGGGACGGATGGAATTCACCCCTCCACTTT. It encodes CASLSRDGWNSPLHF.